These 21 T cell receptor beta chains came from one sample sequenced in a study of blood T cell repertoires in COVID-19. Only in-frame clones appear in the TCRdb table, and some are missing; sequencing was by immunoSEQ multiplex PCR. The sample shows about 270,000 clones, roughly 80% of them seen only once. The sequencing input was peripheral blood. The source is a human donor with COVID-19, enrolled during active disease. The donor label of this sample is uncertain.

V gene TRBV3-1 (or the pseudogene TRBV3-2) combines with J gene TRBJ1-4; 8 nucleotides line up with TRBD1. V shed 1 base and J 4 bases; nucleotides not matched to a gene: 5. Germline assignment: CDR1 LGHDT and CDR2 YNNKEL (reference sequence). This CDR3 contains 16 residues. The CDR3 loop reads CASSQGGTGSNEKLFF. CDR3 nucleotides: TGTGCCAGCAGCCAAGGTGGGACAGGCAGTAATGAAAAACTGTTTTTT.

The V gene is TRBV27, the J gene TRBJ1-5, with 9 bases that match TRBD1. The CDR3 covers 16 residues. Germline V gene data show CDR1 as MNHEY and CDR2 as SMNVEV (reference sequence). The V and J ends lost 0 bases and 6 bases, in that order; junction bases with no gene match: 6. In nucleotides, the CDR3 is TGTGCCAGCAGTTTATCGGACAGGGGAGTGGGTCAGCCCCAGCATTTT. As protein: CASSLSDRGVGQPQHF.

The chain recombines TRBV18 with TRBJ1-4; D gene uncertain. The CDR3 is 16 amino acids. Trimming stripped 4 bases from V and 3 bases from J, with 15 bases between. Germline V gives CDR1 KGHSH, CDR2 LQKENI. The DNA of the CDR3 is TGTGCCAGCTCACTGGCCAACCAGCGGGCTAATGAAAAACTGTTTTTT. It encodes CASSLANQRANEKLFF.

The V gene is TRBV6-5, the J gene TRBJ1-1; no clear D gene. The CDR3 totals 13 residues. Trimming removed 10 bases from V and 1 base from J, with 13 bases in between. CDR1 and CDR2 from the germline V gene are MNHEY and SVGAGI. The CDR3 is CATRRSQNTEAFF. The CDR3 bases are TGTGCCACCAGGCGGTCCCAGAACACTGAAGCTTTCTTT.

The chain employs TRBV6-5 and TRBJ2-7; no firm D call. Germline CDR1 reads MNHEY; CDR2 reads SVGAGI. The CDR3 sequence is 14 residues long. Deletions cut 6 bases from V and 2 bases from J, with 14 bases between. The CDR3 region is CASRVSQATYEQYF. The CDR3 DNA is TGTGCCAGCAGGGTGAGTCAGGCTACCTACGAGCAGTACTTC.

J is TRBJ1-5 and V is TRBV28; maybe TRBD1 (6 bases). The V gene's germline CDR1 is MDHEN and CDR2 SYDVKM. V was shortened by 2 bases and J by 0 bases, with 17 bases between the two germline ends. This CDR3 comprises 18 residues. The CDR3: CASSLGVSGDSSNQPQHF. The CDR3, as DNA: TGTGCCAGCAGTTTAGGGGTGTCAGGGGATTCTAGCAATCAGCCCCAGCATTTT. Variable domain in full (rest from reference TRBV28 and TRBJ1-5): DVKVTQSSRYLVKRTGEKVFLECVQDMDHENMFWYRQDPGLGLRLIYFSYDVKMKEKGDIPEGYSVSREKKERFSLILESASTNQTSMYLCASSLGVSGDSSNQPQHFGDGTRLSIL.

V usage is TRBV11-3 and J usage is TRBJ2-2; 10 bases line up with TRBD1. Trimming cost V 6 bases and J 5 bases; bases outside gene matches: 3. The CDR3 length is 14 residues. Germline V gene sequence: CDR1 SGHNT, CDR2 YENEEA. CDR3 in amino acids: CASRPGQGTGELFF. CDR3 sequence (DNA): TGTGCCAGCAGACCGGGACAGGGGACCGGGGAGCTGTTTTTT.

CDR3 nucleotides: TGTGCCAGTAGTATCTCTTCTAGCGCTGGTGAGCAGTTCTTC. It codes for CASSISSSAGEQFF. The V and J genes are TRBV19 and TRBJ2-1, with a tentative D call TRBD2 (6 bases). The V end lost 3 bases, the J end lost 9 bases, and 15 bases lay between the germline ends. Germline CDR1 is LNHDA and CDR2 is SQIVND (reference sequence). CDR3 size: 14 residues.

This chain uses TRBV6-1 with TRBJ2-7; D possibly corresponds to TRBD1 (5 bases). Germline V gene lookup returns CDR1 MNHNS and CDR2 SASEGT. CDR3 length: 15 residues. The V end was cut by 3 bases, the J end by 0 bases, with 12 bases between. CDR3 residues: CASSDMGLSSYEQYF. DNA of the CDR3: TGTGCCAGCAGTGATATGGGGCTAAGCTCCTACGAGCAGTACTTC.

The chain links TRBV28 to TRBJ1-1; D perhaps matches TRBD1 (6 bases). Between the trimmed V and J ends, which lost 7 bases and 1 base, there was a span of 7 bases. Germline V lookup: CDR1 MDHEN, CDR2 SYDVKM. This CDR3 has 12 residues. The CDR3 DNA reads TGTGCCAGCATGGGGGCGAACACTGAAGCTTTCTTT. Translated, it gives CASMGANTEAFF.

V usage is TRBV27 and J usage is TRBJ2-7; TRBD1 aligns across 7 bases. After removal of 0 bases from V and 3 bases from J, the junction contained 8 bases not matched to a gene. Germline V CDR1 and CDR2: MNHEY, SMNVEV (reference sequence). The CDR3 covers 16 residues. CDR3 in amino acids: CASSLSILNRGYEQYF. Here the CDR3 DNA reads TGTGCCAGCAGTTTATCGATACTGAACAGGGGCTACGAGCAGTACTTC.

This chain joins TRBV27 and TRBJ1-2, with 7 bases lining up with TRBD1. The V gene end was trimmed by 5 bases and the J gene end by 4 bases; junction bases not matched to a gene: 4. The CDR3 spans 13 residues. Germline values: CDR1 MNHEY, CDR2 SMNVEV (reference sequence). The CDR3 DNA reads TGTGCCAGCAGTCTAGACAGGGCCTATGGCTACACCTTC. This sequence encodes CASSLDRAYGYTF.

This rearrangement joins TRBV5-8 to TRBJ1-1; D call uncertain. The CDR3 contains 14 residues. CDR1 is SGHTS and CDR2 is YDEGEE in the germline V gene. Deletions cut 0 bases from V and 5 bases from J, with 11 bases between. CDR3 sequence reads: CASSLAPLLTEAFF. CDR3 bases: TGTGCCAGCAGCTTGGCCCCCCTACTGACTGAAGCTTTCTTT.

The chain carries TRBV19 and TRBJ2-2, with 8 bases fitting TRBD2. Trimming cost V 10 bases and J 5 bases; bases outside gene matches: 9. CDR1 LNHDA and CDR2 SQIVND come from the germline V gene (reference sequence). The CDR3 has 14 amino acids. CDR3 amino acids: CATSGLVRTGELFF. The CDR3 nucleotides read TGTGCCACCTCGGGACTAGTTAGGACCGGGGAGCTGTTTTTT.

V gene TRBV2 combines with J gene TRBJ1-6, with 7 bases lining up with TRBD1. The CDR3 length is 14 residues. V lost 6 bases and J lost 5; bases outside the gene matches: 4. Germline CDR1 reads SNHLY; CDR2 reads FYNNEI. DNA of the CDR3: TGTGCCAGCAGCTACACAGGGGATAATTCACCCCTCCACTTT. It specifies CASSYTGDNSPLHF.

The chain recombines TRBV6-5 with TRBJ1-2; TRBD1 aligns across 8 bases. CDR1 MNHEY and CDR2 SVGAGI come from the germline V gene. After removal of 8 bases from V and 5 bases from J, the junction contained 13 bases not matched to a gene. The CDR3 is made up of 15 amino acids. CDR3 amino acids: CASLGTGTRLYGYTF. The DNA for the CDR3 is TGTGCCAGCCTTGGGACAGGCACCCGTTTATATGGCTACACCTTC.

Only a few counts were recorded for this clone. The rearrangement links TRBV7-8 to TRBJ2-2; 9 nucleotides match TRBD1. Germline loops: CDR1 SGHVS, CDR2 FQNEAQ. Trimming removed 6 bases from V and 4 bases from J; junction bases left unmatched: 12. The CDR3 length is 17 residues. The CDR3 DNA follows: TGTGCCAGCAGGCCTACGCTTGGACAGGGGCCCACCGGGGAGCTGTTTTTT. Translation gives CASRPTLGQGPTGELFF.

The V and J genes are TRBV19 and TRBJ1-5; 7 positions agree with TRBD1. V lost 5 bases and J lost 2; bases outside the gene matches: 9. The CDR3 length is 16 residues. CDR1 LNHDA and CDR2 SQIVND come from the germline V gene (reference sequence). The CDR3 DNA follows: TGTGCCAGTAGTCTATCGGAGGGACAGCGCAATCAGCCCCAGCATTTT. Translating it yields CASSLSEGQRNQPQHF.

V usage is TRBV29-1 and J usage is TRBJ1-1; 7 nucleotides line up with TRBD1. The V gene end was trimmed by 4 bases and the J gene end by 4 bases; junction bases not matched to a gene: 6. The CDR3 spans 13 residues. CDR1 SQVTM and CDR2 ANQGSEA come from the germline V gene. CDR3 nucleotide sequence: TGCAGCGTTGGGACAGGCCCGGGCACTGAAGCTTTCTTT. It yields the protein CSVGTGPGTEAFF.

The V call is TRBV6-5, the J call TRBJ1-2; D is unresolved. This CDR3 has 13 amino acids. Germline CDR1 is MNHEY and CDR2 is SVGAGI. Trimming cost V 5 bases and J 7 bases, with 14 bases left between them. CDR3 amino acids: CASSPPQASGYTF. CDR3 nucleotide sequence: TGTGCCAGCAGTCCCCCCCAGGCGAGTGGCTACACCTTC.

This clone has just one count. V and J are TRBV7-9 and TRBJ1-4; perhaps TRBD1 as D (6 bases). CDR3 length equals 16 residues. The germline V gene has CDR1 SEHNR and CDR2 FQNEAQ (reference sequence). V was shortened by 3 bases and J by 4 bases, with 15 bases between the two germline ends. The CDR3 DNA follows: TGTGCCAGCAGCTTGGGGACATTGGGCCTTAATGAAAAACTGTTTTTT. This translates into CASSLGTLGLNEKLFF.